Listed here are 24 T cell receptor beta chains from one sample, sequenced in a study of blood T cell repertoires in COVID-19. The method was immunoSEQ multiplex PCR; TCRdb's version includes in-frame clones alone and lacks a portion of them. Of about 130,000 clones listed, around 80% are singletons. The source material was peripheral blood. These receptor sequences come from a man between 65 and 85 years old with acute or convalescent COVID-19.

CDR3 loop: CASSQPRTGGSETQYF. CDR3 in DNA: TGTGCCAGCAGCCAACCGCGGACAGGGGGCTCGGAGACCCAGTACTTC. V is TRBV3-1 (or the pseudogene TRBV3-2) and J is TRBJ2-5; 11 bases line up with TRBD1. J lost 5 bases, V lost 2 bases, and 7 bases had no gene match. Germline CDR1 reads LGHDT; CDR2 reads YNNKEL (reference sequence). The CDR3 has 16 residues.

The table lists this clone with a few counts. The chain uses TRBV19 and TRBJ1-2; TRBD1 is a possible D gene (5 bases). Germline CDR1 LNHDA, CDR2 SQIVND (reference sequence). Trimming cost V 5 bases and J 2 bases, with 6 bases left between them. This CDR3 has 12 residues. The CDR3 loop is CASSDSNYGYTF. Written as DNA, the CDR3 is TGTGCCAGTAGTGACAGCAACTATGGCTACACCTTC.

In its sample, this clone was seen once. The rearrangement links TRBV5-6 to TRBJ1-4; unclear D gene. The length of the CDR3 is 14 residues. V lost 0 bases and J 8 bases, leaving 11 bases between the germline ends. From germline, CDR1 is SGHDT and CDR2 YYEEEE. In DNA, the CDR3 is TGTGCCAGCAGCTTGGGACGGAGGGCCGAAAAACTGTTTTTT. Residues: CASSLGRRAEKLFF.

The V gene is TRBV6-1, the J gene TRBJ1-5, with 8 bases fitting TRBD1. V dropped 3 bases and J dropped 5; count of bases not matched to a gene: 3. The CDR3 runs to 14 residues. The germline V gene encodes CDR1 MNHNS and CDR2 SASEGT. CDR3 protein: CASSDTGGYQPQHF. Here the CDR3 DNA reads TGTGCCAGCAGTGATACAGGGGGATATCAGCCCCAGCATTTT.

This chain joins TRBV5-4 and TRBJ2-7, with 9 bases identical to TRBD1. Germline values: CDR1 SGHNT, CDR2 YYREEE (reference sequence). Trimming took 4 bases from V and 5 from J; bases not matched to a gene: 4. The CDR3 covers 13 residues. CDR3 loop: CASSRDRAHEQYF. As DNA, the CDR3 is TGTGCCAGCAGCCGGGACAGGGCCCACGAGCAGTACTTC.

The CDR3 loop is CSVSRGGDYGYTF. The CDR3, as DNA: TGCAGCGTTTCCCGAGGAGGTGACTATGGCTACACCTTC. The chain employs TRBV29-1 and TRBJ1-2; D call uncertain. This CDR3 has 13 residues. The V gene lost 5 bases and the J gene lost 3 bases, with 13 bases spanning the gap. Germline V gene data show CDR1 as SQVTM and CDR2 as ANQGSEA.

The chain links TRBV28 to TRBJ2-7; the match to TRBD1 covers 11 bases. The trim removed 6 bases at V and 7 bases at J, leaving 5 bases unmatched. The germline gives CDR1 MDHEN, CDR2 SYDVKM. The length of the CDR3 is 13 residues. CDR3 protein: CASRSGTGGEQYF. The CDR3 DNA is TGTGCCAGCAGGTCTGGGACAGGGGGAGAGCAGTACTTC.

V usage is TRBV19 and J usage is TRBJ2-7; TRBD1 aligns across 9 bases. The germline gives CDR1 LNHDA, CDR2 SQIVND (reference sequence). This CDR3 contains 17 residues. V shed 4 bases and J 3 bases; nucleotides not matched to a gene: 13. This CDR3 is CASSTPGQGRLVYEQYF. The CDR3 DNA is TGTGCCAGTAGTACCCCGGGACAGGGAAGATTAGTCTACGAGCAGTACTTC.

The V call is TRBV5-6, the J call TRBJ2-7, with 7 nucleotides matching TRBD1. Germline assignment: CDR1 SGHDT and CDR2 YYEEEE. There are 13 residues in the CDR3. V was clipped by 4 bases and J by 2 bases; unmatched bases: 3. CDR3 bases: TGTGCCAGCAGCGTCGGGACAGCCTACGAGCAGTACTTC. It yields the protein CASSVGTAYEQYF.

V is TRBV6-6 and J is TRBJ2-5, with D perhaps matching TRBD2 (5 bases). Germline V CDR1 and CDR2: MNHNY, SVGAGI (reference sequence). The CDR3 sequence is 14 residues long. Trimming pared 0 bases from V and 1 base from J, leaving 6 bases between. The CDR3 DNA reads TGTGCCAGCAGTTACTCGGGAGCCCAAGAGACCCAGTACTTC. Protein product: CASSYSGAQETQYF.

This clone occurred a few times. The CDR3 sequence is CASRSGTGVGYGYTF. CDR3 coding DNA: TGCGCCAGCAGGTCCGGGACAGGGGTTGGCTATGGCTACACCTTC. This chain joins TRBV5-1 and TRBJ1-2; 10 bases map to TRBD1. The V gene's germline CDR1 is SGHRS and CDR2 YFSETQ. Germline trimming cut 5 bases from V and 4 bases from J; bases unmatched to any gene: 8. The CDR3 is 15 residues long.

V and J are TRBV19 and TRBJ1-1; 7 bases line up with TRBD1. In germline, CDR1 is LNHDA, CDR2 SQIVND (reference sequence). Unmatched junction bases numbered 9, after V lost 3 bases and J lost 5 bases. The CDR3 loop spans 15 amino acids. The CDR3 reads CASSMMGTDLTEAFF. CDR3 DNA sequence: TGTGCCAGTAGTATGATGGGGACAGATCTTACTGAAGCTTTCTTT.

CDR3 sequence reads: CASSFAGGGYGYTF. In DNA, the CDR3 is TGTGCCAGCAGCTTCGCAGGGGGCGGATATGGCTACACCTTC. The chain uses TRBV5-6 and TRBJ1-2; 8 bases are a match to TRBD1. Looked up from germline, CDR1 is SGHDT and CDR2 is YYEEEE. CDR3 length: 14 residues. The ends lost 2 bases at V and 5 bases at J; junction bases unmatched: 5.

This clone showed up just a few times. The chain combines TRBV27 with TRBJ1-6; no definite D call. The CDR3 contains 12 residues. The V gene's germline CDR1 is MNHEY and CDR2 SMNVEV (reference sequence). Trimming shortened V by 6 bases and J by 6 bases, and 6 bases separated the two germline ends. The CDR3 reads CASRWLNSPLHF. CDR3 DNA sequence: TGTGCCAGCAGGTGGCTTAATTCACCCCTCCACTTT.

The chain uses TRBV19 and TRBJ1-1, with a weak D call TRBD1 (5 bases). V dropped 3 bases and J dropped 8 bases, with 16 bases sitting between them. The CDR3 consists of 14 residues. CDR1 and CDR2 (germline): LNHDA, SQIVND (reference sequence). The CDR3: CASSIHGQGQEAFF. The CDR3, as DNA: TGTGCCAGTAGTATCCACGGGCAGGGTCAGGAAGCTTTCTTT.

The chain has TRBV3-1 (or the pseudogene TRBV3-2) and TRBJ1-4, with 7 bases matching TRBD1. V trimming: 4 bases; J trimming: 8 bases; junction bases outside the gene matches: 10. CDR1 and CDR2 (germline): LGHDT, YNNKEL (reference sequence). The CDR3 runs to 15 residues. The CDR3 nucleotides are TGTGCCAGCAGCCCTAGGCACAGGGGAAAAGAAAAACTGTTTTTT. As protein: CASSPRHRGKEKLFF.

This sequence joins TRBV5-1 and TRBJ1-4; TRBD1 might be the D (6 bases). The CDR3 totals 16 residues. V lost 4 bases, J lost 3 bases, and 16 bases lay in between. The germline V gene encodes CDR1 SGHRS and CDR2 YFSETQ. The CDR3: CASSSTGSVPNEKLFF. CDR3 DNA sequence: TGCGCCAGCAGCAGTACAGGGTCTGTACCTAATGAAAAACTGTTTTTT.

This clone has just one count. The rearrangement links TRBV15 to TRBJ2-2; D is possibly TRBD2 (6 bases). The CDR3 spans 14 residues. The V gene's germline CDR1 is LNHNV and CDR2 YYDKDF (reference sequence). V was cut by 6 bases and J by 5 bases, with 13 bases left in between. CDR3 amino acids: CATRTSGETGELFF. The CDR3 coding sequence is TGTGCCACCAGGACGTCGGGGGAAACCGGGGAGCTGTTTTTT.

In nucleotides, the CDR3 is TGCGCCAGCAGCACGGACAGGGCAAGCTCTGGAAACACCATATATTTT. This gives the protein CASSTDRASSGNTIYF. The gene calls are TRBV5-1 and TRBJ1-3; 8 nucleotides match TRBD1. From germline, CDR1 is SGHRS and CDR2 YFSETQ. V shed 4 bases and J 0 bases; nucleotides not matched to a gene: 6. CDR3 length equals 16 residues.

The rearrangement joins TRBV2 to TRBJ1-6, with TRBD1 matching 8 bases. J lost 6 bases, V lost 7 bases, and 2 bases had no gene match. The CDR3 spans 13 residues. Germline V CDR1 and CDR2: SNHLY, FYNNEI. CDR3 DNA: TGTGCCAGCACGACAGGGGCTAATTCACCCCTCCACTTT. This translates into CASTTGANSPLHF.

The rearrangement joins TRBV9 to TRBJ2-1; D perhaps matches TRBD2 (6 bases). Germline V gene sequence: CDR1 SGDLS, CDR2 YYNGEE. This CDR3 contains 16 residues. V was clipped by 4 bases and J by 4 bases, with 18 bases between them. CDR3 residues: CASSPGVIAVYNEQFF. In DNA, the CDR3 is TGTGCCAGCAGCCCGGGGGTAATAGCGGTGTACAATGAGCAGTTCTTC.

The CDR3 DNA reads TGTGCCAGTAGTATACCGACAGGGAACGGCTATGGCTACACCTTC. This codes for CASSIPTGNGYGYTF. V is TRBV19 and J is TRBJ1-2, with 7 bases matching TRBD1. CDR1 LNHDA and CDR2 SQIVND come from the germline V gene (reference sequence). The length of the CDR3 is 15 residues. V trimming: 2 bases; J trimming: 4 bases; junction bases outside the gene matches: 7.

This clone was seen a handful of times. The chain employs TRBV6-1 and TRBJ2-7; possibly TRBD1 for D (5 bases). The CDR3 sequence is 13 residues long. Germline values: CDR1 MNHNS, CDR2 SASEGT. Deletions cut 0 bases from V and 2 bases from J, with 5 bases between. The CDR3 sequence is CASSEADTYEQYF. In nucleotides, the CDR3 is TGTGCCAGCAGTGAAGCGGACACCTACGAGCAGTACTTC.

V is TRBV18 and J is TRBJ1-1, with D tentatively TRBD1 (5 bases). Germline CDR1 KGHSH, CDR2 LQKENI. Trimming took off 5 bases at V and 1 base at J, with 14 bases between the two ends. The CDR3 is 15 amino acids. The chain's CDR3 is CASSTGLRSNTEAFF. DNA for the CDR3: TGTGCCAGCTCAACGGGACTAAGGTCGAACACTGAAGCTTTCTTT.